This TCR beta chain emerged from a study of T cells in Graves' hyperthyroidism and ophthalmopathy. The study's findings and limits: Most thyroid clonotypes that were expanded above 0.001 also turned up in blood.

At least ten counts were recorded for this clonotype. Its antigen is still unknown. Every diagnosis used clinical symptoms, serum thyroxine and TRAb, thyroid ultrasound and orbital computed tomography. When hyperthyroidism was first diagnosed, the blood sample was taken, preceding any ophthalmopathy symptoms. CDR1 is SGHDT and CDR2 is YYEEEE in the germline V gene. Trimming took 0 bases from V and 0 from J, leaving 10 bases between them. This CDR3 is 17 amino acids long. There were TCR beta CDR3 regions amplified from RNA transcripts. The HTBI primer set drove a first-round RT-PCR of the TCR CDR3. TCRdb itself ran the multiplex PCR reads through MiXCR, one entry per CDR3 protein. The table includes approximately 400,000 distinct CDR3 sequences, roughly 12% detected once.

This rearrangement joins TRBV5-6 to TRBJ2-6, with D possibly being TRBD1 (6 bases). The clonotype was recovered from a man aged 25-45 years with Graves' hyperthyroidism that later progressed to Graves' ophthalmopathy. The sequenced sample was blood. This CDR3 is CASSLVTGNSGANVLTF. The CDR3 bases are TGTGCCAGCAGCTTGGTTACAGGGAACTCTGGGGCCAACGTCCTGACTTTC.